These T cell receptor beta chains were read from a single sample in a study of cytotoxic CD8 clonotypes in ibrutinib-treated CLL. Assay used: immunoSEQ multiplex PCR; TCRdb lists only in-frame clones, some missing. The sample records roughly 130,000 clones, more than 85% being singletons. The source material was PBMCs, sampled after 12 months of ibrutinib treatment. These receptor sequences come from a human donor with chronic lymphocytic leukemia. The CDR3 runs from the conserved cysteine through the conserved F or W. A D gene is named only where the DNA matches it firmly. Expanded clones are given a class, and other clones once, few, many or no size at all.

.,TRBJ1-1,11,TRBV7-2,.,CASSLALPAFF,TGTGCCAGCAGCTTAGCGCTACCCGCTTTCTTT
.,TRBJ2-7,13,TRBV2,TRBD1,CASSEGQGFEQYF,TGTGCCAGCAGCGAGGGACAGGGGTTCGAGCAGTACTTC
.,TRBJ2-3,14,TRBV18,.,CASSPSGLTDTQYF,TGTGCCAGCTCACCCAGCGGGCTTACAGATACGCAGTATTTT
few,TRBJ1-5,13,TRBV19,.,CASTTQGDQPQHF,TGTGCCAGTACCACACAGGGAGATCAGCCCCAGCATTTT
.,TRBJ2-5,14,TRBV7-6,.,CASSLAGGVETQYF,TGTGCCAGCAGCTTAGCGGGGGGAGTGGAGACCCAGTACTTC
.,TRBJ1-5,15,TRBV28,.,CASSRGGKSDQPQHF,TGTGCCAGCAGCCGTGGGGGGAAGTCTGATCAGCCCCAGCATTTT
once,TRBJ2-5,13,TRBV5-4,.,CASTWRHQETQYF,TGTGCCAGCACCTGGAGGCACCAAGAGACCCAGTACTTC
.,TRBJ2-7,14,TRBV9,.,CASSPSGHDYEQYF,TGTGCCAGCAGCCCCTCAGGGCATGACTACGAGCAGTACTTC
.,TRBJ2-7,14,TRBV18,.,CASSPQGVKVEQYF,TGTGCCAGCTCACCACAGGGGGTAAAGGTCGAGCAGTACTTC
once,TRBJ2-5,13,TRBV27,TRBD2,CASSGLDQETQYF,TGTGCCAGCAGCGGACTAGACCAAGAGACCCAGTACTTC
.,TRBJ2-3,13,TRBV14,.,CASSQTFTDTQYF,TGTGCCAGCAGCCAAACCTTCACAGATACGCAGTATTTT
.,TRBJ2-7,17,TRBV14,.,CASSQGWGRGVGYEQYF,TGTGCCAGCAGCCAGGGTTGGGGACGGGGAGTTGGATACGAGCAGTACTTC
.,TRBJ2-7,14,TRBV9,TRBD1,CASSPSGQGREQYF,TGTGCCAGCAGCCCGAGCGGACAGGGGAGAGAGCAGTACTTC
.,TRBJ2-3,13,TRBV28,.,CASSLDPTDTQYF,TGTGCCAGCAGTTTAGATCCCACAGATACGCAGTATTTT
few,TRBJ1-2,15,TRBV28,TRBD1,CASSLPDRGNLGYTF,TGTGCCAGCAGTTTGCCCGACAGGGGCAACTTGGGCTACACCTTC
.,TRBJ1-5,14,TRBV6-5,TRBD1,CASSQGTADQPQHF,TGTGCCAGCAGTCAAGGGACAGCAGATCAGCCCCAGCATTTT
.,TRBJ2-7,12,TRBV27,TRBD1,CATGQGSYEQYF,TGTGCCACGGGACAGGGGTCCTACGAGCAGTACTTC
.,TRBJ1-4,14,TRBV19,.,CASMSRGVIEKLFF,TGTGCCAGTATGAGCCGGGGAGTAATTGAAAAACTGTTTTTT
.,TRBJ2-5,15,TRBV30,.,CAWSAGAREQETQYF,TGTGCCTGGAGTGCGGGCGCCAGGGAGCAAGAGACCCAGTACTTC
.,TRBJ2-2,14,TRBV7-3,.,CASSLIEATGELFF,TGTGCCAGCAGCTTAATTGAAGCTACCGGGGAGCTGTTTTTT
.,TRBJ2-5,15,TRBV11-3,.,CASSLGTGGYETQYF,TGTGCCAGCAGCTTAGGTACGGGTGGCTACGAGACCCAGTACTTC
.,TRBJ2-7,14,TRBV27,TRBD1,CASSPGGKAYEQYF,TGTGCCAGCAGTCCAGGGGGTAAAGCCTACGAGCAGTACTTC
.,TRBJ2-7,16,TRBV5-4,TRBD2,CASSPGLAGSSYEQYF,TGTGCCAGCAGCCCGGGACTAGCGGGGAGCTCCTACGAGCAGTACTTC
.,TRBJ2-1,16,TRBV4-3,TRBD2,CASSQDLAGGYNEQFF,TGCGCCAGCAGCCAAGATCTAGCGGGGGGCTACAATGAGCAGTTCTTC
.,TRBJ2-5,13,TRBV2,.,CASRETARETQYF,TGTGCCAGCAGAGAGACTGCGCGAGAGACCCAGTACTTC
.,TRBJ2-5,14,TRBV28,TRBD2,CASTPVAGALTQYF,TGTGCCAGCACTCCCGTAGCGGGAGCCCTGACCCAGTACTTC
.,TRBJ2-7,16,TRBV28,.,CASSLNSGYSPSEQYF,TGTGCCAGCAGTTTAAACTCAGGGTACTCCCCCAGCGAGCAGTACTTC
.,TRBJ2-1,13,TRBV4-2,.,CASSQGGYNEQFF,TGTGCCAGCAGCCAAGGAGGGTACAATGAGCAGTTCTTC
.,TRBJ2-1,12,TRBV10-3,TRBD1,CAIRDRVDEQFF,TGTGCCATCAGGGACAGGGTCGATGAGCAGTTCTTC
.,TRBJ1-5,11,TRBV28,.,CASSDSAMQHF,TGTGCCAGCAGTGATTCGGCTATGCAGCATTTT
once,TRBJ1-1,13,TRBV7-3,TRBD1,CASSPGGNTEAFF,TGTGCCAGCAGCCCAGGGGGAAACACTGAAGCTTTCTTT
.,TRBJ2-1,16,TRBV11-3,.,CASSLGAGSSYNEQFF,TGTGCCAGCAGCTTAGGGGCAGGGAGCTCCTACAATGAGCAGTTCTTC
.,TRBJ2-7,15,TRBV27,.,CASSPPPGPSYEQYF,TGTGCCAGCAGCCCCCCCCCTGGGCCTTCCTACGAGCAGTACTTC
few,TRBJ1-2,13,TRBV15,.,CATSRETAYGYTF,TGTGCCACCAGCAGAGAGACAGCTTATGGCTACACCTTC
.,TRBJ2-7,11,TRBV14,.,CASSQGGEQYF,TGTGCCAGCAGCCAAGGTGGTGAGCAGTACTTC
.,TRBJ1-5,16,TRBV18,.,CASSLQSREGGQPQHF,TGTGCCAGCTCACTACAATCCAGGGAGGGTGGTCAGCCCCAGCATTTT
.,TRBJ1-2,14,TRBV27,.,CASSPSGGIYGYTF,TGTGCCAGCAGCCCCAGTGGGGGAATCTATGGCTACACCTTC
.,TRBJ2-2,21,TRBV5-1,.,CASSFHSKMDGGLSNTGELFF,TGCGCCAGCAGCTTTCACTCCAAGATGGATGGCGGGCTATCGAACACCGGGGAGCTGTTTTTT
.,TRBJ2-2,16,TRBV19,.,CASHPLDAGNTGELFF,TGTGCCAGCCACCCCCTCGACGCTGGCAACACCGGGGAGCTGTTTTTT
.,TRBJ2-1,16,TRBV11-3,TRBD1,CASATGTGGPYNEQFF,TGTGCCAGTGCAACCGGGACAGGGGGCCCCTACAATGAGCAGTTCTTC
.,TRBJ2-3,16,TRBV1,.,CTSSHRGDRGPDTQYF,TGCACCAGCAGCCATCGGGGGGACAGGGGGCCTGATACGCAGTATTTT
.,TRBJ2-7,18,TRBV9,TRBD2,CASSVGLAGVGSSYEQYF,TGTGCCAGCAGCGTGGGGCTAGCGGGAGTGGGCTCTTCCTACGAGCAGTACTTC
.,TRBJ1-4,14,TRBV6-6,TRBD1,CASFRDRVHEKLFF,TGTGCCAGCTTCCGGGACAGGGTCCATGAAAAACTGTTTTTT